A single sample gave rise to the 11 T cell receptor beta chains below, sequenced in a study of metastatic and nonmetastatic thyroid tumors. The entire patient cohort was treatment-naive prior to thyroid surgery. TCRdb reanalyzed the PCR reads via MiXCR. The sample includes 35,000 or so clones, about 18% of them seen just once. The sequenced material came from blood. The origin of the receptors is a male donor with papillary thyroid cancer or a benign thyroid nodule (not recorded which). Some clones in this sample may be carry-over from other donors' samples.

This clone counts as medium-sized. The rearrangement uses TRBV28 and TRBJ1-2; the D is unclear. This CDR3 has 14 residues. Between the trimmed V and J ends, which lost 4 bases and 0 bases, there was a span of 9 bases. Germline V lookup: CDR1 MDHEN, CDR2 SYDVKM. CDR3 coding DNA: TGTGCCAGCAGTTACAGCCCAGCTAACTATGGCTACACCTTC. Translation gives CASSYSPANYGYTF.

This clone was found many times. This chain's CDR3 is CASSGGEVRQPQHF. As DNA, the CDR3 is TGTGCCAGCAGCGGGGGGGAGGTCAGGCAGCCCCAGCATTTT. The V gene is TRBV7-9, the J gene TRBJ1-5; weak D call: TRBD1 (5 bases). From germline, CDR1 is SEHNR and CDR2 FQNEAQ (reference sequence). Deletions cut 5 bases from V and 7 bases from J, with 15 bases between. This CDR3 comprises 14 residues.

This clone appeared many times. The chain has TRBV4-3 and TRBJ2-1; D gene uncertain. Trimming shortened V by 1 base and J by 4 bases, and 11 bases separated the two germline ends. The V gene's germline CDR1 is LGHNA and CDR2 YSLEER. This CDR3 has 15 amino acids. CDR3 DNA: TGCGCCAGCAGCCAAGCCCCGGGCTCGTACAATGAGCAGTTCTTC. Protein: CASSQAPGSYNEQFF.

This clone was observed many times. The chain combines TRBV30 with TRBJ2-5, with 10 bases fitting TRBD2. V lost 0 bases and J lost 2; bases outside the gene matches: 3. The CDR3 is 15 amino acids. Per germline, CDR1 GTSNPN and CDR2 SVGIG (reference sequence). CDR3 nucleotides: TGTGCCTGGAGTGTACTAGCGGGGCGTCAAGAGACCCAGTACTTC. Its protein is CAWSVLAGRQETQYF.

A few counts support this clone. This sequence joins TRBV6-2 or TRBV6-3 and TRBJ2-7; 11 positions match TRBD2. Germline trimming cut 4 bases from V and 7 bases from J; bases unmatched to any gene: 9. Germline V gene data show CDR1 as MNHEY and CDR2 as SVGEGT. This CDR3 contains 15 residues. The CDR3 region is CASSSLAGGPNEQYF. CDR3 coding DNA: TGTGCCAGCAGTTCATTAGCGGGAGGGCCTAATGAGCAGTACTTC.

This clone showed up many times. This chain links TRBV5-1 with TRBJ2-1, with TRBD1 matching 9 bases. The CDR3 has 16 residues. With V trimmed by 4 bases and J by 8 bases, 13 bases remained unmatched. Germline-derived CDR1 and CDR2 are SGHRS and YFSETQ. The CDR3 loop is CASSGRAGTGTYEQFF. The CDR3 DNA sequence: TGCGCCAGCAGCGGCCGAGCCGGGACAGGGACCTATGAGCAGTTCTTC.

In its sample, this clone was seen many times. This CDR3 is also generated by other DNA sequences in the sample. The chain joins TRBV14 to TRBJ1-3; perhaps TRBD1 as D (5 bases). Germline V gene sequence: CDR1 SGHDN, CDR2 FVKESK. The CDR3 consists of 17 residues. The V and J ends lost 1 base and 1 base respectively, with 14 bases between them. CDR3 sequence reads: CASSQVGTGESGNTIYF. For the CDR3, the DNA is TGTGCCAGCAGCCAAGTGGGTACAGGAGAATCTGGAAACACCATATATTTT.

This clone was counted many times. The chain uses TRBV28 and TRBJ1-1; D perhaps matches TRBD1 (6 bases). Germline V gives CDR1 MDHEN, CDR2 SYDVKM. The CDR3 is made up of 14 amino acids. Trimming removed 3 bases at V and 4 bases at J, with 12 bases between. The CDR3: CASSLGGLGTEAFF. Here the CDR3 DNA reads TGTGCCAGCAGTTTGGGGGGGCTCGGCACTGAAGCTTTCTTT.

This clone appeared many times. V and J are TRBV20-1 and TRBJ1-1; 9 positions match TRBD1. CDR3 length: 13 amino acids. Germline values: CDR1 DFQATT, CDR2 SNEGSKA (reference sequence). After removal of 3 bases from V and 1 base from J, the junction contained 0 bases not matched to a gene. DNA for the CDR3: TGCAGTGCTAGGGACAGGGGGAACACTGAAGCTTTCTTT. This codes for CSARDRGNTEAFF.

The rearrangement links TRBV6-1 to TRBJ2-2, with no clear D. Germline V gene lookup returns CDR1 MNHNS and CDR2 SASEGT. Trimming removed 4 bases from V and 5 bases from J, with 8 bases in between. The CDR3 runs to 13 residues. The DNA for the CDR3 is TGTGCCAGCAGTGTCCAGGTTACCGGGGAGCTGTTTTTT. Residues: CASSVQVTGELFF.

V is TRBV15 and J is TRBJ2-3; 8 bases agree with TRBD2. Trimming cost V 3 bases and J 4 bases; bases outside gene matches: 15. This CDR3 has 18 residues. The germline V gene has CDR1 LNHNV and CDR2 YYDKDF (reference sequence). This CDR3 reads CATSRTPGGIIGADTQYF. The CDR3 DNA follows: TGTGCCACCAGCAGGACCCCGGGGGGGATTATAGGGGCAGATACGCAGTATTTT.